One sample yielded the 16 T cell receptor beta chains listed below, sequenced in a study of T cells after yellow fever vaccination. MiXCR, run by TCRdb on the 5' RACE reads, gives a single entry per CDR3 protein. The sample lists hundreds of thousands of distinct CDR3 sequences; about 13% were seen once. The specimen was PBMCs, collected on the day of the yellow fever booster vaccination. All receptors derive from a man aged 25 to 40 who received the YFV17D yellow fever vaccine.

This rearrangement joins TRBV19 to TRBJ2-1, with 8 positions matching TRBD1. Germline lookup yields CDR1 LNHDA and CDR2 SQIVND (reference sequence). Trimming cost V 5 bases and J 9 bases; bases outside gene matches: 6. CDR3 length: 13 amino acids. The chain's CDR3 is CASSPGQVGEQFF. CDR3 coding DNA: TGTGCCAGTAGTCCGGGACAGGTGGGTGAGCAGTTCTTC.

This clonotype has just a few counts. The rearrangement uses TRBV23-1 and TRBJ2-7; tentatively, D is TRBD1 (8 bases). TRBV23-1 is labeled an ORF, and its function is uncertain. V was shortened by 2 bases and J by 3 bases, with 14 bases between the two germline ends. This CDR3 has 15 amino acids. CDR3 region: CASSQRTGRGYEQYF. The CDR3, as DNA: TGCGCCAGCAGTCAAAGGACAGGGAGGGGCTACGAGCAGTACTTC.

This rearrangement joins TRBV29-1 to TRBJ2-5; 8 positions match TRBD1. Germline CDR1 SQVTM, CDR2 ANQGSEA. Trimming took 8 bases from V and 0 from J; bases not matched to a gene: 8. This CDR3 spans 14 amino acids. CDR3 loop: CSLGDRRYQETQYF. CDR3 coding DNA: TGCAGCTTGGGGGACAGGCGCTACCAAGAGACCCAGTACTTC.

This clonotype was picked up a small number of times. The chain links TRBV27 to TRBJ2-2; TRBD1 is a possible D gene (6 bases). V shed 7 bases and J shed 14 bases, with 17 bases lying between them. Germline V lookup: CDR1 MNHEY, CDR2 SMNVEV (reference sequence). This CDR3 has 12 amino acids. CDR3 amino acids: CASTTGHLRLFF. CDR3 bases: TGTGCCAGCACAACGGGACACCTACGCCTGTTTTTT.

This sequence joins TRBV6-2 or TRBV6-3 and TRBJ2-2, with 8 positions matching TRBD1. Germline V CDR1 and CDR2: MNHEY, SVGEGT. The CDR3 covers 16 residues. V trimming: 2 bases; J trimming: 3 bases; junction bases outside the gene matches: 5. DNA for the CDR3: TGTGCCAGCAGTTACCCTTCGACAGGGGACACCGGGGAGCTGTTTTTT. It translates to CASSYPSTGDTGELFF.

The gene calls are TRBV11-1 and TRBJ2-3; TRBD2 matches 13 bases. The length of the CDR3 is 20 residues. Germline V gene lookup returns CDR1 SGHAT and CDR2 FQDESV (reference sequence). Trimming removed 5 bases from V and 0 bases from J; junction bases left unmatched: 14. The CDR3 DNA sequence: TGTGCCAGCAGCCTCCGGTCGGGGACTAGCGGGGCTTCTAGCACAGATACGCAGTATTTT. It encodes CASSLRSGTSGASSTDTQYF.

There are many counts of this clonotype. The V and J genes are TRBV6-1 and TRBJ2-1, with D perhaps TRBD2 (5 bases). V gave up 5 bases and J gave up 2 bases, with 10 bases separating them. Germline CDR1 reads MNHNS; CDR2 reads SASEGT. The CDR3 is 14 amino acids. Written as DNA, the CDR3 is TGTGCCAGCAGTCGAGGGAGCCCCTACAATGAGCAGTTCTTC. Protein product: CASSRGSPYNEQFF.

The CDR3 DNA follows: TGTGCCAGCAGCCATGACAGGGGGCGCATTTACAATGAGCAGTTCTTC. Its translation is CASSHDRGRIYNEQFF. The V and J genes are TRBV14 and TRBJ2-1; 10 bases are shared with TRBD1. Germline V gene sequence: CDR1 SGHDN, CDR2 FVKESK. V lost 3 bases and J lost 4; bases outside the gene matches: 6. This CDR3 region has 16 residues.

The J gene is TRBJ2-2, the V gene TRBV12-3 or TRBV12-4; 12 nucleotides line up with TRBD2. Unmatched junction bases numbered 4, after V lost 5 bases and J lost 6 bases. The CDR3 covers 15 residues. In DNA form, the CDR3 reads TGTGCCAGCAGTAATCTAGCGGGGGGGGCCGGGGAGCTGTTTTTT. Translation: CASSNLAGGAGELFF.

Ten or more counts support this clonotype. A junction boundary mismatches the germline segment, possibly from a read error. V usage is TRBV12-3 or TRBV12-4 and J usage is TRBJ2-1, with D unresolved. The CDR3 consists of 11 residues. The CDR3 is CASSLANEQFF. The CDR3 nucleotides read TGTGCCAGCAGCTTAGCCAATGAGCAGTTCTTC.

The rearrangement joins TRBV3-1 to TRBJ1-3; D is uncertain. The germline V gene encodes CDR1 LGHDT and CDR2 YNNKEL (reference sequence). The CDR3 sequence is 15 residues long. Trimming took 1 base from V and 0 from J, leaving 7 bases between them. In DNA, the CDR3 is TGTGCCAGCAGCCAAGGGACTGTCTCTGGAAACACCATATATTTT. As protein: CASSQGTVSGNTIYF. The full variable domain, its missing parts supplied by reference TRBV3-1 and TRBJ1-3, is DTAVSQTPKYLVTQMGNDKSIKCEQNLGHDTMYWYKQDSKKFLKIMFSYNNKELIINETVPNRFSPKSPDKAHLNLHINSLELGDSAVYFCASSQGTVSGNTIYFGEGSWLTVV.

The chain is built from TRBV20-1 and TRBJ2-7; D perhaps matches TRBD1 (5 bases). The V end lost 8 bases, the J end lost 1 base, and 12 bases lay between the germline ends. The CDR3 has 12 residues. Germline assignment: CDR1 DFQATT and CDR2 SNEGSKA (reference sequence). The CDR3 sequence is CSLGKGSYEQYF. CDR3 DNA sequence: TGCAGTCTTGGAAAGGGGTCCTACGAGCAGTACTTC.

This clonotype showed up many times. The V and J genes are TRBV11-2 and TRBJ2-3; D remains unclear. The V gene's germline CDR1 is SGHAT and CDR2 FQNNGV. V lost 0 bases and J 2 bases, leaving 9 bases between the germline ends. The CDR3 runs 15 residues. The CDR3 sequence is CASSLDQSLTDTQYF. CDR3 coding DNA: TGTGCCAGCAGCTTAGATCAGAGTCTCACAGATACGCAGTATTTT.

The CDR3 protein is CSVDRGGSTGELFF. CDR3 DNA sequence: TGCAGCGTTGATAGGGGCGGGAGCACCGGGGAGCTGTTTTTT. V and J are TRBV29-1 and TRBJ2-2; 7 positions agree with TRBD2. The germline gives CDR1 SQVTM, CDR2 ANQGSEA. The CDR3 contains 14 residues. J gave up 4 bases and V 3 bases, and 5 bases lay outside the gene matches.

The V call is TRBV12-3 or TRBV12-4, the J call TRBJ1-1, with 9 bases fitting TRBD1. The CDR3 runs to 13 residues. The J segment lost 7 bases and the V segment lost 5 bases, leaving 5 bases of the junction unmatched. The CDR3 region has the DNA TGTGCCAGCAGTCTGGGACAGGGTTTTGAAGCTTTCTTT. Its protein is CASSLGQGFEAFF.

This clonotype was counted a few times. The chain is built from TRBV7-7 and TRBJ2-1; no definite D call. This CDR3 has 14 residues. Germline loops: CDR1 SSHAT, CDR2 FNYEAQ (reference sequence). V lost 5 bases and J lost 5, with 13 bases in between. This CDR3 is CASSPRLTHNEQFF. The CDR3 DNA reads TGTGCCAGCAGCCCAAGATTAACCCACAATGAGCAGTTCTTC.